Each of the 12 T cell receptor beta chains below was sequenced from the same sample in a study of blood T cell repertoires in COVID-19 (dated by TCRdb to the early 2020s). Library prep was done by the immunoSEQ multiplex PCR assay. Drawn from immuneACCESS, this table holds only the in-frame rearrangements with V and J called that TCRdb kept. Clones are partly lost; checked studies trace under half to an unresolved V gene and leave the rest unexplained. The sample records about 24,000 clones, 87% of which are singletons. The biggest ten clones account for approximately 24% of the sample. The sequencing input was peripheral blood. The source of these receptors is a human donor with active COVID-19. The donor label of this sample is uncertain.

The chain has TRBV18 and TRBJ2-7; 8 bases are shared with TRBD1. This CDR3 has 14 amino acids. Germline V gene sequence: CDR1 KGHSH, CDR2 LQKENI. The V and J ends lost 3 bases and 5 bases, in that order; junction bases with no gene match: 6. CDR3 nucleotides: TGTGCCAGCTCACCTGGACAGGGCGTCGACGAGCAGTACTTC. Amino acids: CASSPGQGVDEQYF.

The chain combines TRBV6-1 with TRBJ2-3; TRBD2 matches at 7 bases. Germline V gives CDR1 MNHNS, CDR2 SASEGT. Trimming at V came to 1 base and at J to 6 bases, leaving 7 bases not matched to a gene. The CDR3 sequence is 15 residues long. The CDR3 loop is CASSEEWGGWDTQYF. The DNA of the CDR3 is TGTGCCAGCAGTGAAGAATGGGGGGGGTGGGATACGCAGTATTTT.

The chain links TRBV27 to TRBJ1-2; TRBD1 aligns across 9 bases. The ends lost 5 bases at V and 4 bases at J; junction bases unmatched: 5. The CDR3 spans 14 residues. Germline V CDR1 and CDR2: MNHEY, SMNVEV (reference sequence). The DNA for the CDR3 is TGTGCCAGCAGTCGGGGACAGGGAGGCTATGGCTACACCTTC. Translating it yields CASSRGQGGYGYTF.

The rearrangement joins TRBV7-2 to TRBJ1-2, with 8 positions matching TRBD1. The ends lost 2 bases at V and 7 bases at J; junction bases unmatched: 15. Looked up from germline, CDR1 is SGHTA and CDR2 is FQGNSA. The CDR3 contains 17 residues. CDR3 bases: TGTGCCAGCAGCTTATCCTGGGAGGCAGGGGGCTTAGGTGGCTACACCTTC. It specifies CASSLSWEAGGLGGYTF. The full variable domain, its missing parts supplied by reference TRBV7-2 and TRBJ1-2, is GAGVSQSPSNKVTEKGKDVELRCDPISGHTALYWYRQSLGQGLEFLIYFQGNSAPDKSGLPSDRFSAERTGGSVSTLTIQRTQQEDSAVYLCASSLSWEAGGLGGYTFGSGTRLTVV.

This clone has only a few counts. The chain couples TRBV6-1 to TRBJ2-7, with D perhaps TRBD2 (5 bases). This CDR3 has 15 residues. Germline lookup yields CDR1 MNHNS and CDR2 SASEGT. Trimming left V 2 bases short and J 0 bases short, with 11 bases between. CDR3 loop: CASSEFSGISYEQYF. In DNA form, the CDR3 reads TGTGCCAGCAGTGAATTCTCGGGGATCTCCTACGAGCAGTACTTC.

The chain links TRBV11-3 to TRBJ2-2; 10 nucleotides align to TRBD2. Germline-derived CDR1 and CDR2 are SGHNT and YENEEA. CDR3 size: 15 residues. After removal of 6 bases from V and 3 bases from J, the junction contained 4 bases not matched to a gene. The CDR3 coding sequence is TGTGCCAGCAGGAGCGGACTAGCGGACACCGGGGAGCTGTTTTTT. It translates to CASRSGLADTGELFF.

The CDR3 DNA is TGTGCCAGCAGCCAAGATCCCGGGGGGCTCACTGAAGCTTTCTTT. Translating it yields CASSQDPGGLTEAFF. The V and J genes are TRBV3-1 (or the pseudogene TRBV3-2) and TRBJ1-1, with D possibly matching TRBD1 (6 bases). This CDR3 has 15 amino acids. V gave up 0 bases and J gave up 4 bases, with 12 bases separating them. Germline loops: CDR1 LGHDT, CDR2 YNNKEL (reference sequence).

The V and J genes are TRBV11-3 and TRBJ2-2; 7 bases line up with TRBD1. This CDR3 contains 12 residues. V was pared by 1 base and J by 12 bases, with 2 bases of the junction left unmatched. Germline assignment: CDR1 SGHNT and CDR2 YENEEA. The CDR3 DNA reads TGTGCCAGCAGCTTAGCACAGGGGCAGCTGTTTTTT. Amino acids: CASSLAQGQLFF.

The rearrangement uses TRBV9 and TRBJ1-6; 7 bases fit TRBD1. The trim removed 4 bases at V and 0 bases at J, leaving 4 bases unmatched. Germline V gene sequence: CDR1 SGDLS, CDR2 YYNGEE. The CDR3 totals 16 residues. The CDR3 protein is CASSSTGASYNSPLHF. CDR3 sequence (DNA): TGTGCCAGCAGCTCAACAGGGGCCTCCTATAATTCACCCCTCCACTTT.

The chain recombines TRBV7-2 with TRBJ1-3; TRBD1 might be the D (6 bases). V was pared by 6 bases and J by 0 bases, with 12 bases between. This CDR3 contains 15 residues. Germline V lookup: CDR1 SGHTA, CDR2 FQGNSA. The CDR3 here is CASSRDRSSGNTIYF. The CDR3 DNA reads as TGTGCCAGCAGTCGAGACAGGAGCTCTGGAAACACCATATATTTT.

This clone is a singleton in its sample. This rearrangement joins TRBV6-6 to TRBJ2-3; 16 positions agree with TRBD2. With 5 bases clipped from V and 3 bases from J, the junction kept 8 bases outside the gene matches. CDR1 is MNHNY, CDR2 SVGAGI, per germline (reference sequence). This CDR3 spans 18 amino acids. The CDR3 protein is CASSPMGLAGGWTDTQYF. The DNA of the CDR3 is TGTGCCAGCAGTCCGATGGGACTAGCGGGGGGGTGGACAGATACGCAGTATTTT.

The sample holds one count of this clone. The chain recombines TRBV4-1 with TRBJ2-3, with 8 bases that match TRBD2. This CDR3 has 16 residues. J was trimmed by 2 bases and V by 2 bases; bases with no gene match: 6. Germline V gene data show CDR1 as MGHRA and CDR2 as YSYEKL. The CDR3 DNA sequence: TGCGCCAGCAGCCAACACCCGCGGGGGGTCACAGATACGCAGTATTTT. This translates into CASSQHPRGVTDTQYF.